This T cell receptor beta chain was observed in a study of shared clonotypes between healthy human individuals. Profiled with immunoSEQ multiplex PCR; TCRdb holds only in-frame clones, not every one. Here the sample spans 2 million or so clones, 85% to 95% being singletons. CDR3 length: 13 amino acids. V lost 6 bases to trimming and J lost 4 bases; unmatched junction nucleotides: 2. Germline CDR1 is MNHEY and CDR2 is SMNVEV (reference sequence). Healthy adults negative for HIV, lacking recent acute infections or vaccinations, served as donors. The TCR comes from a man younger than 30 in good health. V and J are TRBV27 and TRBJ2-5, with 10 positions matching TRBD2. The sequencing input was naive CD4+ T cells sorted from blood. Subset denoted: CD45RA+ positively selected. The CDR3 sequence is CASRPSGRETQYF. CDR3 DNA sequence: TGTGCCAGCAGACCTAGCGGGAGAGAGACCCAGTACTTC.